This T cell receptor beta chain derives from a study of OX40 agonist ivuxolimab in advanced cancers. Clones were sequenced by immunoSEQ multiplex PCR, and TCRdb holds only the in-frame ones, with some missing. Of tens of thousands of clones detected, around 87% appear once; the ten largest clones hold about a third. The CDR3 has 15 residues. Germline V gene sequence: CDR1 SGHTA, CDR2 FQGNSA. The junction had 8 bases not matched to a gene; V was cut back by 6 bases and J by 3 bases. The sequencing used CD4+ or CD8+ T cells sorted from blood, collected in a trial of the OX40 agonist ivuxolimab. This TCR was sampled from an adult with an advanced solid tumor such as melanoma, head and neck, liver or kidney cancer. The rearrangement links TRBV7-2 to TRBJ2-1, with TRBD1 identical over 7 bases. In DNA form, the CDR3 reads TGTGCCAGCAGTCCGAACCCAGGGGGCTACAATGAGCAGTTCTTC. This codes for CASSPNPGGYNEQFF.